The table lists the clone carrying this TCR beta chain with a count of one. Its target is unknown. Treatment defined: oral pan-JAK inhibitor, 5-10 mg twice daily. Researchers gathered lesional scalp punch biopsies and peripheral blood from patients with alopecia areata. The sample originates from a study of CD8+ T cells in alopecia areata. Study as a whole: Scoring of treated patients' severity used the percentage of affected scalp area. General study points: Sequence data from scalp samples additionally include resident alphabeta T cells of normal skin. Higher clonality was seen in lesional scalp than in normal scalp, especially in alopecia totalis/universalis.

From germline, CDR1 is SGHVS and CDR2 FNYEAQ. The CDR3 extends over 16 amino acids. Trimming removed 4 bases from V and 1 base from J, with 16 bases in between. Following RNA extraction, reverse transcription yielded cDNA that acted as the sequencing template. Sequencing was performed with immunoSEQ multiplex PCR; in TCRdb, only in-frame clones are kept and a portion is missing. Found here are approximately 180,000 clones, more than 50% of them singletons; the top ten hold 1%. The TCR originated in a human donor with alopecia areata. Sequenced material: CD4+ T cells sorted from blood, taken at week 24, from a patient treated with tofacitinib. The chain couples TRBV7-6 to TRBJ2-5; D ambiguous. The CDR3 DNA reads TGTGCCAGCAGCTCTCATCATTTAGACCCCCAAGAGACCCAGTACTTC. This gives the protein CASSSHHLDPQETQYF.